These 5 T cell receptor beta chains share one sample of origin, sequenced in a study of T cell repertoires in ileal Crohn's disease. Here immunoSEQ multiplex PCR was the method, and the copy in TCRdb shows in-frame clones only, minus some. This table has 3,000 to 4,000 clones, around 78% appearing once. Noted time point: neoterminal ileum biopsy at postoperative endoscopy, about 6 months after surgery. Sequenced input: ileal tissue. The receptors derive from an adult with Crohn's disease.

The V and J genes are TRBV5-8 and TRBJ1-1; D remains unclear. Germline CDR1 and CDR2: SGHTS and YDEGEE. The V and J ends lost 4 bases and 1 base respectively, with 11 bases between them. The CDR3 loop spans 14 amino acids. Here the CDR3 reads CASSAFTPNTEAFF. CDR3 nucleotide sequence: TGTGCCAGCAGCGCATTTACTCCGAACACTGAAGCTTTCTTT. The variable domain in full, completed from reference TRBV5-8 and TRBJ1-1, reads EAGVTQSPTHLIKTRGQQATLRCSPISGHTSVYWYQQALGLGLQFLLWYDEGEERNRGNFPPRFSGRQFPNYSSELNVNALELEDSALYLCASSAFTPNTEAFFGQGTRLTVV.

The chain links TRBV7-2 to TRBJ1-2; no firm D call. Between the trimmed V and J ends, which lost 4 bases and 3 bases, there was a span of 12 bases. This CDR3 is built from 14 residues. Per germline, CDR1 SGHTA and CDR2 FQGNSA. The CDR3 nucleotides are TGTGCCAGCAGCTCCGATGCGGGATACTATGGCTACACCTTC. Amino acid sequence: CASSSDAGYYGYTF.

This clone was observed a few times. The gene calls are TRBV5-4 and TRBJ2-6; the match to TRBD1 covers 10 bases. Germline V gene sequence: CDR1 SGHNT, CDR2 YYREEE (reference sequence). The CDR3 is made up of 18 amino acids. Trimming took 4 bases from V and 4 from J; bases not matched to a gene: 11. The CDR3 coding sequence is TGTGCCAGCAGCCAAGACAGGGGGCGAATTGGAGGGGCCAACGTCCTGACTTTC. Protein: CASSQDRGRIGGANVLTF.

The CDR3 spells CASSLPGFQETQYF. The CDR3 nucleotides read TGTGCCAGCAGCCTACCGGGATTCCAAGAGACCCAGTACTTC. The chain combines TRBV14 with TRBJ2-5; maybe TRBD2 (5 bases). Germline-derived CDR1 and CDR2 are SGHDN and FVKESK. V lost 4 bases, J lost 1 base, and 10 bases lay in between. CDR3 size: 14 residues.

The gene calls are TRBV7-8 and TRBJ1-4, with TRBD1 as a possible D gene (6 bases). This CDR3 has 15 amino acids. Trimming stripped 1 base from V and 8 bases from J, with 14 bases between. CDR1 is SGHVS and CDR2 is FQNEAQ in the germline V gene. CDR3 DNA sequence: TGTGCCAGCAGCTTAGTCACAGGGTCGTCAGAAAAACTGTTTTTT. The encoded protein is CASSLVTGSSEKLFF.